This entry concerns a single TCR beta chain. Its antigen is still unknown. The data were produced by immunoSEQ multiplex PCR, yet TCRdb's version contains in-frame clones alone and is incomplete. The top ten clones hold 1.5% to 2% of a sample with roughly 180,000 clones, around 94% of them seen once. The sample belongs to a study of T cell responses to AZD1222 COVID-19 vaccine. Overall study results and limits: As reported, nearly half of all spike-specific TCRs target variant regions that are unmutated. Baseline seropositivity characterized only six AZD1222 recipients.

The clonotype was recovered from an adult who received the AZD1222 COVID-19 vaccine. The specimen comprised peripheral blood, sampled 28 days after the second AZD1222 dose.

Here the CDR3 DNA reads TGCGCCAGCAGTGACGGACGGTTTTATGGCTACACCTTC. Translation gives CASSDGRFYGYTF. The chain is built from TRBV10-2 and TRBJ1-2, with D unresolved. This CDR3 has 13 amino acids. V was shortened by 3 bases and J by 5 bases, with 10 bases between the two germline ends. Germline values: CDR1 WSHSY, CDR2 SAAADI.